The table lists the clone carrying this T cell receptor beta chain with many counts. What it binds is not known. This specimen comes from a study of CD8 T cells in ankylosing spondylitis. Findings and caveats of the study: In synovial fluid and blood from reactive arthritis, some motif variants were previously reported. Clones linked to disease were reported to show significant enrichment in matched ankylosing spondylitis synovial fluid. A motif of eight highly homologous TCR beta variants was seen as apparently characteristic of ankylosing spondylitis blood.

Quantitative 5'-RACE was performed with molecular barcodes, and it yielded the TCR beta libraries. TCRdb ran MiXCR on the 5' RACE reads and lists one entry per CDR3 protein. The sample records roughly 230,000 distinct CDR3 sequences, approximately 8% being singletons. This CDR3 has 13 amino acids. The V and J ends lost 4 bases and 9 bases respectively, with 15 bases between them. CDR1 is SNHLY, CDR2 FYNNEI, per germline. The TCR comes from a female donor with ankylosing spondylitis or in good health (not recorded which). Sequencing was done on a sample of blood, either unsorted or a sorted T cell fraction (not recorded which). V gene TRBV2 combines with J gene TRBJ1-2, with D possibly matching TRBD1 (6 bases). The CDR3 spells CASSGTVGSSYTF. CDR3 nucleotides: TGTGCCAGCAGTGGGACAGTCGGTTCAAGCTACACCTTC.